A single sample is the source of the 24 T cell receptor beta chains below, sequenced in a study of blood T cell repertoires in COVID-19 (dated by TCRdb to about 2020). The library came from the immunoSEQ multiplex PCR assay. In its TCRdb copy, this immuneACCESS table keeps in-frame sequences only and misses some clones. Where compared with another copy, unresolved V genes explain less than half of these, and the others have no known cause. Recorded for this sample are about 300,000 clones; 87% of them occurred a single time. Of the sample, approximately 5% is held by the ten largest clones. Sample: PBMCs or T cells enriched from blood (not recorded which). The source is a woman in her twenties or thirties who had recovered from COVID-19.

The chain joins TRBV3-1 (or the pseudogene TRBV3-2) to TRBJ2-3, with 9 bases fitting TRBD2. CDR1 is LGHDT and CDR2 is YNNKEL in the germline V gene (reference sequence). The J segment lost 7 bases and the V segment lost 4 bases, leaving 15 bases of the junction unmatched. This CDR3 comprises 17 residues. This CDR3 reads CASSPARGGGAGNTQYF. For the CDR3, the DNA is TGTGCCAGCAGCCCAGCCAGGGGCGGGGGGGCTGGGAATACGCAGTATTTT.

V and J are TRBV6-5 and TRBJ2-7, with 10 nucleotides matching TRBD1. CDR3 length equals 13 residues. V was clipped by 8 bases and J by 4 bases; unmatched bases: 5. CDR1 MNHEY and CDR2 SVGAGI come from the germline V gene. In DNA form, the CDR3 reads TGTGCCAGCGACAGGGGGCGTTCGTACGAGCAGTACTTC. Protein product: CASDRGRSYEQYF.

J is TRBJ1-4 and V is TRBV19, with a weak D call TRBD1 (5 bases). The CDR3 loop spans 16 amino acids. Per the germline V gene, CDR1 is LNHDA and CDR2 is SQIVND (reference sequence). V was trimmed by 6 bases and J by 2 bases, leaving 16 bases between them. The CDR3 is CASRPTGAGTNEKLFF. CDR3 sequence (DNA): TGTGCCAGTAGGCCAACCGGGGCGGGGACTAATGAAAAACTGTTTTTT. The complete variable domain, with remaining parts taken from reference TRBV19 and TRBJ1-4, reads DGGITQSPKYLFRKEGQNVTLSCEQNLNHDAMYWYRQDPGQGLRLIYYSQIVNDFQKGDIAEGYSVSREKKESFPLTVTSAQKNPTAFYLCASRPTGAGTNEKLFFGSGTQLSVL.

The rearrangement joins TRBV19 to TRBJ1-2; D is undetermined. Trimming left V 0 bases short and J 2 bases short, with 10 bases between. This CDR3 is 15 amino acids long. In germline, CDR1 is LNHDA, CDR2 SQIVND (reference sequence). CDR3 bases: TGTGCCAGTAGTATAGAAGGACTCACGAACTATGGCTACACCTTC. Protein sequence: CASSIEGLTNYGYTF.

This clone was picked up a small number of times. This chain uses TRBV4-2 with TRBJ2-7, with 14 bases identical to TRBD2. The CDR3 runs to 16 residues. CDR1 and CDR2 (germline): LGHNA, YNFKEQ. V lost 3 bases to trimming and J lost 0 bases; unmatched junction nucleotides: 1. CDR3 in DNA: TGTGCCAGCAGCCAGGGGACTAGCGGGGGCTCCTACGAGCAGTACTTC. It encodes CASSQGTSGGSYEQYF.

The J gene is TRBJ1-4, the V gene TRBV18, with D uncertain. The CDR3 contains 14 residues. Deletions cut 3 bases from V and 1 base from J, with 6 bases between. Germline loops: CDR1 KGHSH, CDR2 LQKENI. CDR3 bases: TGTGCCAGCTCACCGCTGAGAACTAATGAAAAACTGTTTTTT. This sequence encodes CASSPLRTNEKLFF. The whole variable domain, filled in from reference TRBV18 and TRBJ1-4, reads NAGVMQNPRHLVRRRGQEARLRCSPMKGHSHVYWYRQLPEEGLKFMVYLQKENIIDESGMPKERFSAEFPKEGPSILRIQQVVRGDSAAYFCASSPLRTNEKLFFGSGTQLSVL.

This clone appeared a single time. This sequence joins TRBV7-8 and TRBJ2-3, with a possible D match to TRBD2 (6 bases). Trimming took 1 base from V and 7 from J, leaving 12 bases between them. The CDR3 sequence is 14 residues long. The germline V gene has CDR1 SGHVS and CDR2 FQNEAQ. CDR3 amino acids: CASSLVGGWYTQYF. The CDR3 bases are TGTGCCAGCAGCTTAGTCGGGGGATGGTATACGCAGTATTTT.

Regarding this clone: Germline and junction disagree at one end, which may indicate a read error. V and J are TRBV30 and TRBJ1-5; 9 bases fit TRBD1. The CDR3 loop spans 14 amino acids. Germline V lookup: CDR1 GTSNPN, CDR2 SVGIG (reference sequence). The CDR3 loop reads CAWSRTGGGQSQHF. CDR3 nucleotide sequence: TGTGCCTGGAGCCGAACAGGGGGCGGTCAGTCCCAGCATTTT.

Of note for this clone: This specimen includes other DNA sequences encoding the same CDR3. J is TRBJ1-6 and V is TRBV6-5; the D gene is possibly TRBD1 (5 bases). V was pared by 1 base and J by 12 bases, with 19 bases between. There are 16 residues in the CDR3. Germline V lookup: CDR1 MNHEY, CDR2 SVGAGI. CDR3 bases: TGTGCCAGCAGTTACTACTCCCGCGGGGGTCGACGACCCCTCCACTTT. Amino acids: CASSYYSRGGRRPLHF.

V is TRBV5-1 and J is TRBJ2-3; tentatively, D is TRBD2 (6 bases). The germline V gene encodes CDR1 SGHRS and CDR2 YFSETQ. This CDR3 is built from 13 residues. Trimming removed 0 bases from V and 11 bases from J, with 13 bases in between. CDR3 residues: CASSLAGLSLQYF. Written as DNA, the CDR3 is TGCGCCAGCAGCTTGGCGGGACTCAGCCTGCAGTATTTT. The full variable domain, with the rest looked up from reference TRBV5-1 and TRBJ2-3, is KAGVTQTPRYLIKTRGQQVTLSCSPISGHRSVSWYQQTPGQGLQFLFEYFSETQRNKGNFPGRFSGRQFSNSRSEMNVSTLELGDSALYLCASSLAGLSLQYFGPGTRLTVL.

This chain links TRBV7-9 with TRBJ1-2; D possibly corresponds to TRBD1 (5 bases). Germline values: CDR1 SEHNR, CDR2 FQNEAQ (reference sequence). The V end lost 1 base, the J end lost 3 bases, and 12 bases lay between the germline ends. CDR3 size: 15 residues. The CDR3 loop is CASSLGMDMYYGYTF. The CDR3 nucleotides read TGTGCCAGCAGCTTAGGCATGGACATGTACTATGGCTACACCTTC.

The chain is built from TRBV6-2 or TRBV6-3 and TRBJ1-1; possibly TRBD1 for D (5 bases). V gave up 2 bases and J gave up 4 bases, with 17 bases separating them. The CDR3 covers 16 residues. The germline CDR1 and CDR2 sequences are MNHEY and SVGEGT. This CDR3 is CASSYGGGTMSTEAFF. CDR3 DNA: TGTGCCAGCAGTTACGGGGGGGGGACCATGAGCACTGAAGCTTTCTTT.

This chain links TRBV5-6 with TRBJ1-2, with 9 positions matching TRBD1. CDR1 and CDR2 from the germline V gene are SGHDT and YYEEEE. V lost 4 bases to trimming and J lost 6 bases; unmatched junction nucleotides: 7. The CDR3 has 14 residues. This chain's CDR3 is CASSRGTGFDGYTF. The CDR3 DNA reads TGTGCCAGCAGCAGGGGGACAGGGTTTGATGGCTACACCTTC.

This clone was detected only a few times. The V and J genes are TRBV3-1 (or the pseudogene TRBV3-2) and TRBJ1-3, with D unresolved. V was cut by 0 bases and J by 0 bases, with 12 bases left in between. The CDR3 is made up of 17 amino acids. From germline, CDR1 is LGHDT and CDR2 YNNKEL (reference sequence). The CDR3: CASSQDREQISGNTIYF. In DNA form, the CDR3 reads TGTGCCAGCAGCCAAGATCGGGAGCAGATCTCTGGAAACACCATATATTTT.

The rearrangement joins TRBV7-2 to TRBJ1-2, with D unresolved. There are 12 residues in the CDR3. Germline CDR1 SGHTA, CDR2 FQGNSA. Trimming removed 2 bases from V and 8 bases from J, with 9 bases in between. The CDR3 region is CASSLYQSGYTF. The CDR3 coding sequence is TGTGCCAGCAGCTTATACCAGTCGGGCTACACCTTC.

The table lists this clone with a count of one. V usage is TRBV7-2 and J usage is TRBJ2-7; 8 bases match TRBD1. The germline V gene has CDR1 SGHTA and CDR2 FQGNSA. The ends lost 3 bases at V and 4 bases at J; junction bases unmatched: 5. The CDR3 sequence is 14 residues long. CDR3 in amino acids: CASSLGTGPYEQYF. The CDR3 coding sequence is TGTGCCAGCAGCTTGGGGACAGGACCTTACGAGCAGTACTTC.

The genes are TRBV19 and TRBJ2-4; D is possibly TRBD1 (5 bases). V lost 1 base, J lost 15 bases, and 16 bases lay in between. The germline gives CDR1 LNHDA, CDR2 SQIVND (reference sequence). There are 13 residues in the CDR3. CDR3 protein: CASSIGLQGEWYF. As DNA, the CDR3 is TGTGCCAGTAGTATAGGTTTGCAGGGTGAGTGGTACTTC.

The CDR3 is CASSTDGHSYEQYF. In DNA form, the CDR3 reads TGTGCCAGCAGCACGGACGGACACTCCTACGAGCAGTACTTC. This chain uses TRBV7-9 with TRBJ2-7; D possibly corresponds to TRBD1 (5 bases). From germline, CDR1 is SEHNR and CDR2 FQNEAQ (reference sequence). V lost 5 bases and J 0 bases, leaving 11 bases between the germline ends. The CDR3 spans 14 residues.

CDR3 DNA sequence: TGTGCCAGTAGTATAGCTTCTAGCGGGGCGAACACCGGGGAGCTGTTTTTT. It encodes CASSIASSGANTGELFF. V gene TRBV19 combines with J gene TRBJ2-2; 9 bases match TRBD2. With 1 base clipped from V and 0 bases from J, the junction kept 3 bases outside the gene matches. CDR3 length: 17 residues. CDR1 is LNHDA and CDR2 is SQIVND in the germline V gene (reference sequence).

This chain connects TRBV9 to TRBJ1-1; D not resolved. The CDR3 has 14 amino acids. Germline values: CDR1 SGDLS, CDR2 YYNGEE. The V and J ends lost 0 bases and 5 bases respectively, with 11 bases between them. CDR3 region: CASSVGQDETEAFF. The CDR3 bases are TGTGCCAGCAGCGTAGGCCAGGATGAGACTGAAGCTTTCTTT. Full variable domain (rest looked up from reference TRBV9 and TRBJ1-1): DSGVTQTPKHLITATGQRVTLRCSPRSGDLSVYWYQQSLDQGLQFLIQYYNGEERAKGNILERFSAQQFPDLHSELNLSSLELGDSALYFCASSVGQDETEAFFGQGTRLTVV.

The chain links TRBV30 to TRBJ1-2, with TRBD1 as a possible D gene (5 bases). This CDR3 spans 12 amino acids. CDR1 and CDR2 (germline): GTSNPN, SVGIG (reference sequence). V gave up 3 bases and J gave up 8 bases, with 13 bases separating them. The CDR3 sequence is CAWSGGAGGYTF. CDR3 in DNA: TGTGCCTGGAGCGGGGGTGCAGGGGGCTACACCTTC.

V and J are TRBV5-5 and TRBJ1-6; D gene uncertain. Trimming took off 0 bases at V and 7 bases at J, with 11 bases between the two ends. The germline V gene encodes CDR1 SGHKS and CDR2 YYEKEE (reference sequence). The CDR3 has 15 residues. The CDR3 DNA reads as TGTGCCAGCAGCTTGGGCGGCCATGGGAATTCACCCCTCCACTTT. It yields the protein CASSLGGHGNSPLHF.

V is TRBV6-4 and J is TRBJ1-1; 7 bases map to TRBD1. Germline V gene data show CDR1 as MRHNA and CDR2 as SNTAGT. The junction had 7 bases not matched to a gene; V was cut back by 4 bases and J by 5 bases. This CDR3 is built from 14 residues. The CDR3 coding sequence is TGTGCCAGCAGTGCGACAGGGATGGGTACTGAAGCTTTCTTT. Protein sequence: CASSATGMGTEAFF.

The V call is TRBV5-5, the J call TRBJ1-2; perhaps TRBD1 as D (6 bases). V lost 4 bases to trimming and J lost 2 bases, with 21 bases between them. Germline CDR1 is SGHKS and CDR2 is YYEKEE (reference sequence). This CDR3 comprises 17 residues. The CDR3 DNA reads as TGTGCCAGCAGCCGTTATTCCGGGACACTCACAAACTATGGCTACACCTTC. As protein: CASSRYSGTLTNYGYTF.